The 26 T cell receptor beta chains below come from one sample, sequenced in a study of a mutant IDH1 vaccine in newly diagnosed glioma. Sequencing used immunoSEQ multiplex PCR; TCRdb keeps in-frame clones, though not all of them. This repertoire shows approximately 70,000 clones, 79% found once; its top ten account for approximately 8.2%. Stated time point: baseline, week 1 (first vaccination visit). Sample treatment: pre-vaccination baseline after standard-of-care therapy. Material: PBMCs, obtained from a glioma patient treated with radiotherapy, temozolomide or both. These receptors were collected from a man in his fifties or sixties with glioma.

About this clone: Different DNA sequences within this sample yield the same CDR3. The chain combines TRBV11-2 with TRBJ2-7; D uncertain. Trimming stripped 1 base from V and 0 bases from J, with 7 bases between. This CDR3 contains 14 residues. Germline V gene lookup returns CDR1 SGHAT and CDR2 FQNNGV. CDR3 sequence: CASSLGSGSYEQYF. As DNA, the CDR3 is TGTGCCAGCAGCTTAGGGTCAGGCTCCTACGAGCAGTACTTC.

The chain recombines TRBV5-1 with TRBJ2-7; 9 nucleotides match TRBD1. CDR1 SGHRS and CDR2 YFSETQ come from the germline V gene. CDR3 size: 16 residues. V dropped 4 bases and J dropped 3; count of bases not matched to a gene: 11. The CDR3 sequence is CASSQGTGFLNYEQYF. The CDR3 bases are TGCGCCAGCAGCCAAGGGACAGGGTTTTTAAACTACGAGCAGTACTTC.

The chain couples TRBV6-5 to TRBJ2-3; the D gene is possibly TRBD1 (6 bases). This CDR3 spans 14 amino acids. Trimming cost V 7 bases and J 0 bases, with 11 bases left between them. Germline CDR1 MNHEY, CDR2 SVGAGI. Here the CDR3 reads CASTRGHSTDTQYF. The DNA for the CDR3 is TGTGCCAGCACCAGGGGCCACAGCACAGATACGCAGTATTTT.

The V call is TRBV30, the J call TRBJ1-4; TRBD1 matches 7 bases. This CDR3 spans 13 amino acids. Per the germline V gene, CDR1 is GTSNPN and CDR2 is SVGIG (reference sequence). After removal of 1 base from V and 7 bases from J, the junction contained 3 bases not matched to a gene. The CDR3 loop is CAWSGQGSEKLFF. The CDR3 nucleotides read TGTGCCTGGAGTGGACAGGGTAGTGAAAAACTGTTTTTT.

This chain uses TRBV6-5 with TRBJ2-5; TRBD1 agrees at 8 bases. From germline, CDR1 is MNHEY and CDR2 SVGAGI. J was trimmed by 5 bases and V by 6 bases; bases with no gene match: 11. CDR3 length: 15 residues. CDR3 in amino acids: CASRSGQALGETQYF. The CDR3, as DNA: TGTGCCAGCAGATCGGGACAGGCCTTGGGGGAGACCCAGTACTTC.

The chain carries TRBV2 and TRBJ2-1; 11 nucleotides agree with TRBD2. Germline V gives CDR1 SNHLY, CDR2 FYNNEI. The ends lost 4 bases at V and 7 bases at J; junction bases unmatched: 3. The length of the CDR3 is 14 residues. The CDR3 DNA reads TGTGCCAGCAGTGCTAGCGGGGGGTCGAATGAGCAGTTCTTC. The encoded protein is CASSASGGSNEQFF.

The chain recombines TRBV30 with TRBJ2-7, with D possibly matching TRBD2 (6 bases). The germline V and J ends were trimmed by 3 bases and 7 bases, with 19 bases remaining between them. Per germline, CDR1 GTSNPN and CDR2 SVGIG (reference sequence). This CDR3 contains 14 residues. CDR3 sequence reads: CAWRPRRGLWEQYF. The CDR3 coding sequence is TGTGCCTGGAGGCCTCGGCGGGGCCTTTGGGAGCAGTACTTC.

The chain carries TRBV6-4 and TRBJ2-5; D not resolved. The germline V gene encodes CDR1 MRHNA and CDR2 SNTAGT. Trimming removed 4 bases from V and 1 base from J, with 13 bases in between. This CDR3 is built from 15 residues. CDR3 DNA sequence: TGTGCCAGCAGTGCGCCGACATGGGGCCAAGAGACCCAGTACTTC. Translating it yields CASSAPTWGQETQYF.

The chain employs TRBV27 and TRBJ1-4; D gene unclear. This CDR3 has 14 amino acids. CDR1 and CDR2 (germline): MNHEY, SMNVEV (reference sequence). V dropped 7 bases and J dropped 3 bases, with 12 bases sitting between them. This CDR3 is CASTRVGANEKLFF. CDR3 DNA sequence: TGTGCCAGCACGAGGGTCGGGGCTAATGAAAAACTGTTTTTT.

The chain carries TRBV6-5 and TRBJ1-1, with D possibly TRBD1 on 5 matching bases. CDR1 and CDR2 (germline): MNHEY, SVGAGI. This CDR3 is built from 15 residues. V shed 5 bases and J shed 0 bases, with 13 bases lying between them. In DNA, the CDR3 is TGTGCCAGCAGTCCTCCGAAGGGGATGAACACTGAAGCTTTCTTT. Translation: CASSPPKGMNTEAFF.

V usage is TRBV2 and J usage is TRBJ2-7; TRBD1 matches 7 bases. In germline, CDR1 is SNHLY, CDR2 FYNNEI. Trimming removed 4 bases from V and 2 bases from J; junction bases left unmatched: 2. The CDR3 spans 13 residues. The CDR3 spells CASSVQGAYEQYF. CDR3 sequence (DNA): TGTGCCAGCAGTGTCCAGGGGGCCTACGAGCAGTACTTC.

This chain links TRBV9 with TRBJ1-3; D unclear. Germline values: CDR1 SGDLS, CDR2 YYNGEE. This CDR3 has 14 residues. Trimming cost V 0 bases and J 6 bases, with 10 bases left between them. The CDR3 sequence: CASSVEATINTIYF. The CDR3 nucleotides read TGTGCCAGCAGCGTAGAAGCAACGATAAACACCATATATTTT.

The chain uses TRBV29-1 and TRBJ1-1; D is unresolved. Per the germline V gene, CDR1 is SQVTM and CDR2 is ANQGSEA. The CDR3 spans 12 residues. V was cut by 4 bases and J by 1 base, with 7 bases left in between. CDR3 residues: CSVVGSNTEAFF. DNA for the CDR3: TGCAGCGTTGTCGGTTCGAACACTGAAGCTTTCTTT.

The chain combines TRBV18 with TRBJ2-1, with 7 positions matching TRBD1. CDR3 size: 14 residues. Trimming removed 3 bases from V and 5 bases from J; junction bases left unmatched: 4. Germline V lookup: CDR1 KGHSH, CDR2 LQKENI. Written as DNA, the CDR3 is TGTGCCAGCTCACCCGACAGGGATCACAATGAGCAGTTCTTC. Residues: CASSPDRDHNEQFF.

V usage is TRBV19 and J usage is TRBJ1-2; maybe TRBD1 (5 bases). CDR3 size: 17 residues. V was shortened by 3 bases and J by 2 bases, with 19 bases between the two germline ends. Germline lookup yields CDR1 LNHDA and CDR2 SQIVND (reference sequence). CDR3 nucleotides: TGTGCCAGTAGTATTTCCCCAAGGCATGGGGCAAACTATGGCTACACCTTC. Residues: CASSISPRHGANYGYTF.

V and J are TRBV7-3 and TRBJ1-1; D remains unclear. The V and J ends lost 0 bases and 0 bases respectively, with 8 bases between them. This CDR3 comprises 15 residues. Per germline, CDR1 SGHTA and CDR2 FQGTGA. Here the CDR3 DNA reads TGTGCCAGCAGCTTAACGGCAGTCATGAACACTGAAGCTTTCTTT. Its protein is CASSLTAVMNTEAFF.

The V call is TRBV18, the J call TRBJ2-7; 9 bases map to TRBD1. In germline, CDR1 is KGHSH, CDR2 LQKENI. V shed 4 bases, J shed 6 bases, and the junction held 13 bases outside the gene matches. This CDR3 region has 16 residues. DNA of the CDR3: TGTGCCAGCTCACGAGAGACAGGGGGGCGGTCCGGCGAGCAGTACTTC. This encodes CASSRETGGRSGEQYF.

This clone has a single count. Germline and junction disagree at one end, which may indicate a read error. The CDR3 sequence: CASSEGRSEDF. Here the CDR3 DNA reads TGTGCCAGCAGCGAAGGACGGTCCGAAGATTTT. The rearrangement uses TRBV5-8 and TRBJ1-5; D not certain. Germline assignment: CDR1 SGHTS and CDR2 YDEGEE. The CDR3 contains 11 residues.

V and J are TRBV7-2 and TRBJ2-3, with unresolved D. V was shortened by 3 bases and J by 5 bases, with 6 bases between the two germline ends. CDR1 is SGHTA and CDR2 is FQGNSA in the germline V gene. The CDR3 consists of 12 residues. The chain's CDR3 is CASSFHRDTQYF. The CDR3 coding sequence is TGTGCCAGCAGCTTTCATAGAGATACGCAGTATTTT.

Only one count was recorded for this clone. The chain uses TRBV7-8 and TRBJ2-1; TRBD1 might be the D (6 bases). CDR1 and CDR2 from the germline V gene are SGHVS and FQNEAQ. The V and J ends lost 6 bases and 4 bases respectively, with 13 bases between them. The CDR3 spans 14 residues. This CDR3 reads CASSKVGAYNEQFF. The DNA of the CDR3 is TGTGCCAGCAGTAAGGTGGGGGCTTACAATGAGCAGTTCTTC.

V is TRBV5-1 and J is TRBJ2-2; D perhaps matches TRBD1 (6 bases). CDR3 length equals 15 residues. Germline values: CDR1 SGHRS, CDR2 YFSETQ. V was shortened by 0 bases and J by 5 bases, with 11 bases between the two germline ends. The CDR3 here is CASSLEPGETGELFF. The CDR3 DNA reads as TGCGCCAGCAGCTTGGAGCCAGGGGAAACCGGGGAGCTGTTTTTT.

The chain has TRBV6-5 and TRBJ1-1; no clear D gene. Germline V CDR1 and CDR2: MNHEY, SVGAGI. Trimming left V 0 bases short and J 0 bases short, with 8 bases between. The CDR3 spans 15 residues. CDR3 sequence (DNA): TGTGCCAGCAGTTACTCGTTGAGCATGAACACTGAAGCTTTCTTT. Translated: CASSYSLSMNTEAFF.

J is TRBJ2-7 and V is TRBV5-4; TRBD1 matches 9 bases. Unmatched junction bases numbered 19, after V lost 4 bases and J lost 5 bases. Germline CDR1 is SGHNT and CDR2 is YYREEE (reference sequence). The CDR3 is 18 residues long. The CDR3 region has the DNA TGTGCCAGCAGCCGAGGGGATGGGACAGGGCTGCGAGGGCACGAGCAGTACTTC. As protein: CASSRGDGTGLRGHEQYF. The complete variable domain, with remaining parts taken from reference TRBV5-4 and TRBJ2-7, reads ETGVTQSPTHLIKTRGQQVTLRCSSQSGHNTVSWYQQALGQGPQFIFQYYREEENGRGNFPPRFSGLQFPNYSSELNVNALELDDSALYLCASSRGDGTGLRGHEQYFGPGTRLTVT.

The rearrangement joins TRBV30 to TRBJ2-7, with 8 positions matching TRBD2. The CDR3 extends over 15 amino acids. Germline V gene sequence: CDR1 GTSNPN, CDR2 SVGIG (reference sequence). V lost 2 bases, J lost 4 bases, and 10 bases stayed unmatched. CDR3 DNA sequence: TGTGCCTGGAGTCTCATCGGGACTAGTAGGTACGAGCAGTACTTC. Protein sequence: CAWSLIGTSRYEQYF.

The chain recombines TRBV7-2 with TRBJ2-2, with 7 bases matching TRBD1. Germline assignment: CDR1 SGHTA and CDR2 FQGNSA. V trimming: 4 bases; J trimming: 6 bases; junction bases outside the gene matches: 14. The CDR3 runs to 17 residues. CDR3 coding DNA: TGTGCCAGCAGCTCGTTTTTAGGGGGCGCCTATCCCGGGGAGCTGTTTTTT. Protein product: CASSSFLGGAYPGELFF.

This clone is a singleton in its sample. This rearrangement joins TRBV5-6 to TRBJ2-7; no firm D call. Looked up from germline, CDR1 is SGHDT and CDR2 is YYEEEE. The CDR3 is made up of 11 amino acids. V dropped 3 bases and J dropped 4 bases, with 5 bases sitting between them. This CDR3 reads CASSSFYEQYF. Here the CDR3 DNA reads TGTGCCAGCAGCTCATTTTACGAGCAGTACTTC.